This T cell receptor (beta chain) derives from a study of regulatory T cells. Study conclusions and caveats: Hydrophobic residues at CDR3 positions 6 and 7 were enriched in conventional CD4+ T cells of CD3G-deficient patients. Patient repertoires had restricted TRB V-J pairs and skewed V and J usage, most in Tregs.

The primer mix had 52 TRBV and 13 TRBJ primers. Using immunoSEQ multiplex PCR, the repertoire was profiled, and TCRdb retains in-frame clones only, with some absent. This sample has about 17,000 clones; 75% to 85% occur once, and the top ten carry roughly 7.3%. This clone was counted only a few times. Its antigen remains unknown. J was trimmed by 3 bases and V by 4 bases; bases with no gene match: 3. This CDR3 is 13 amino acids long. The germline V gene has CDR1 SGHVS and CDR2 FQNEAQ. Patients aged 2 to 39 years had fewer naive and more memory CD4+ and CD8+ T cells. Sorting split CD4+ cells into CD25-high CD127-low Tregs and CD25-low CD127-high conventional T cells.

The receptor's source is a person between 30 and 45 years old with CD3G deficiency. Sequenced: conventional CD4+ T cells sorted from blood. This sequence joins TRBV7-8 and TRBJ2-7, with TRBD1 matching over 7 bases. The CDR3 sequence is CASSSGQDYEQYF. CDR3 coding DNA: TGTGCCAGCAGCTCTGGACAGGACTACGAGCAGTACTTC. Combining the CDR3 with reference TRBV7-8 and TRBJ2-7 gives the whole variable domain GAGVSQSPRYKVAKRGQDVALRCDPISGHVSLFWYQQALGQGPEFLTYFQNEAQLDKSGLPSDRFFAERPEGSVSTLKIQRTQQEDSAVYLCASSSGQDYEQYFGPGTRLTVT.